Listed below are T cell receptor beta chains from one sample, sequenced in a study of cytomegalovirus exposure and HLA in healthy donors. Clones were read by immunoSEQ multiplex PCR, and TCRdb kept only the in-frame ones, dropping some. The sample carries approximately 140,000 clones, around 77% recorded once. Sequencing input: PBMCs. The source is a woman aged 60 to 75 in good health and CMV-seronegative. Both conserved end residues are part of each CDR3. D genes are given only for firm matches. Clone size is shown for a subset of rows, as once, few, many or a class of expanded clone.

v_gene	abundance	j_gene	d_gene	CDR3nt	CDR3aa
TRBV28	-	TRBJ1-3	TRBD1	TGTGCCAGCAGCCCCGGGACAGGGGGGACCTCTGGAAACACCATATATTTT	CASSPGTGGTSGNTIYF
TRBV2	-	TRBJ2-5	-	TGTGCCAGCAGTGAGGGACACCTCTTGGGGGAGACCCAGTACTTC	CASSEGHLLGETQYF
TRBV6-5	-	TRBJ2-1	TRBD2	TGTGCCAGCAGGGGCGGGAGGAGCTCCTACAATGAGCAGTTCTTC	CASRGGRSSYNEQFF
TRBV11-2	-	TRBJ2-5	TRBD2	TGTGCCAGCAGCTGGGGGGGGCGGAGCGTAGCGGGATCCCAAGAGACCCAGTACTTC	CASSWGGRSVAGSQETQYF
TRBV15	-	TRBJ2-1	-	TGTGCCACCAGCAGCTTTGGCTACAGCAACAATGAGCAGTTCTTC	CATSSFGYSNNEQFF
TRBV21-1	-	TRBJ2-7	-	TGTGCCAGCAGCTCGCCCAACCCCGCGGGGGGGGAAATCTACGAGCAGTACTTC	CASSSPNPAGGEIYEQYF
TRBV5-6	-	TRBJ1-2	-	TGTGCCAGCACCTCCCGGCCAGACAATATAATCTATGGCTACACCTTC	CASTSRPDNIIYGYTF
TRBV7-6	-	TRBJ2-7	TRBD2	TGTGCCAGCACCAGCGGGGCCACCGAGCAGTACTTC	CASTSGATEQYF
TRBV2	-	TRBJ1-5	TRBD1	TGTGCCAGCAGTGAACTGGGGACAGGTAATCAGCCCCAGCATTTT	CASSELGTGNQPQHF
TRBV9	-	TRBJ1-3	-	TGTGCCAGCAGCAACCTTAGGGGGTCTGGAAACACCATATATTTT	CASSNLRGSGNTIYF
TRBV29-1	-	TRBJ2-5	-	TGCAGCGTTGTTACATTCGAGACCCAGTACTTC	CSVVTFETQYF
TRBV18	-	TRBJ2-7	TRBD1	TGTGCCAGCTCACCACCGGGACAGGGGACCTACGAGCAGTACTTC	CASSPPGQGTYEQYF
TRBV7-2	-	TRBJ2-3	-	TGTGCCAGCAGCTTACAGGGGACCACTAGCACAGATACGCAGTATTTT	CASSLQGTTSTDTQYF
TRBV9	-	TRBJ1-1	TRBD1	TGTGCCAGCAGCCTCCGACAGGGCTCGAACACTGAAGCTTTCTTT	CASSLRQGSNTEAFF
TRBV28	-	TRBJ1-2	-	TGTGCCAGCACCCTAGGGGCACCCTGGGGCTATGGCTACACCTTC	CASTLGAPWGYGYTF
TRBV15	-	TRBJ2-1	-	TGTGCCACCAGCAGAGCCGGGACTGTAGACAATGAGCAGTTCTTC	CATSRAGTVDNEQFF
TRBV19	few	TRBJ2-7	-	TGTGCCAGTAGTATAGATGAACAGATGGAGCAGTACTTC	CASSIDEQMEQYF
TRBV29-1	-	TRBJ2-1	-	TGCAGCGTTGCTGCGGGACGGTCCTCCTTGGTAGAGCAGTTCTTC	CSVAAGRSSLVEQFF
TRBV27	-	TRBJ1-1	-	TGTGCCAGCAGTTTAATCCCTAAAACCACTGAAGCTTTCTTT	CASSLIPKTTEAFF
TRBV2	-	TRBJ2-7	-	TGTGCCAGCAGTGTAATTGGCAGGGCTTACGAGCAGTACTTC	CASSVIGRAYEQYF
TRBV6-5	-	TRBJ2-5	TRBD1	TGTGCCAGCAGCCCGGGACAGGGTTTAGTAGAGACCCAGTACTTC	CASSPGQGLVETQYF
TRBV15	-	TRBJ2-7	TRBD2	TGTGCCACCAGCAGAGAAGCCACCCCGGGGGGCTACGAGCAGTACTTC	CATSREATPGGYEQYF
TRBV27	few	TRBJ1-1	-	TGTGCCAGCAGTTTATCGACGAGACAGCACCTTAACACTGAAGCTTTCTTT	CASSLSTRQHLNTEAFF
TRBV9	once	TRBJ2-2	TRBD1	TGTGCCAGCAGCGCCACAGGGGGCGTCGACACCGGGGAGCTGTTTTTT	CASSATGGVDTGELFF
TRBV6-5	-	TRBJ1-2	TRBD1	TGTGCCAGCAGTAGCGACAGGGGGCTCGTTGGCTACACCTTC	CASSSDRGLVGYTF
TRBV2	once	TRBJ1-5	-	TGTGCCAGCAGTTTAGGACAGAACAACTTTTTTATGCCCCAGCATTTT	CASSLGQNNFFMPQHF
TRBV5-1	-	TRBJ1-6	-	TGCGCCAGCAGCTTGGGACAGGAGTATAATTCACCCCTCCACTTT	CASSLGQEYNSPLHF
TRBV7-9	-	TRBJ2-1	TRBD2	TGTGCCAGCAGCCGCGAATCGGGACTAGGCTCCTACAATGAGCAGTTCTTC	CASSRESGLGSYNEQFF
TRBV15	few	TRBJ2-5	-	TGTGCCACCAGCAGAGACAGGGCCCAAGAGACCCAGTACTTC	CATSRDRAQETQYF
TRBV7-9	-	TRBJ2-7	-	TGTGCCAGCAGCTTAGTGGGCAGCTCCTACGAGCAGTACTTC	CASSLVGSSYEQYF
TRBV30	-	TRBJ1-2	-	TGTGCCTGGTCAGGGGCAGGGCGCAACTATGGCTACACCTTC	CAWSGAGRNYGYTF
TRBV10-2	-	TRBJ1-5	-	TGCGCCAGCAGTGAGCCAGGCAGCCAGCCCCAGCATTTT	CASSEPGSQPQHF